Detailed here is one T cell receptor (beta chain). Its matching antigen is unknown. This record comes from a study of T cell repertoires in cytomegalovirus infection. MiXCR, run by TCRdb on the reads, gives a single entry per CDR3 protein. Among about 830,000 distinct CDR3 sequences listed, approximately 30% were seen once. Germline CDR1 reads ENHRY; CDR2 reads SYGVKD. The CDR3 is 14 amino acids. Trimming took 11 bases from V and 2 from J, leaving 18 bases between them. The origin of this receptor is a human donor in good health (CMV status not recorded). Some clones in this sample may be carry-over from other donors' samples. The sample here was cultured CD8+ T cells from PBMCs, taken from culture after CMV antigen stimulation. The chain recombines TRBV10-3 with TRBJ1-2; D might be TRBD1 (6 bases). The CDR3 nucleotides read TGTGCCGTCCAAGGGGGTAATAGGAACTATGGCTACACCTTC. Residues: CAVQGGNRNYGYTF.